These 12 T cell receptor beta chains were all obtained from the same sample, sequenced in a study of T cell clones after liver transplantation. Generated by immunoSEQ multiplex PCR, the TCRdb table keeps only in-frame clones and is missing some. The sample holds more than 95,000 clones, 82% seen once. The sample here was CD4+ T cells from blood, taken before liver transplant. Every receptor here comes from a human donor who received a liver transplant.

This clone was picked up a small number of times. This sequence joins TRBV15 and TRBJ1-1, with 10 bases that match TRBD1. From germline, CDR1 is LNHNV and CDR2 YYDKDF (reference sequence). V was pared by 2 bases and J by 7 bases, with 7 bases of the junction left unmatched. This CDR3 comprises 15 residues. The CDR3 DNA reads TGTGCCACCAGCAGAAGCCTCGACAGGGGGCTTGAAGCTTTCTTT. Protein sequence: CATSRSLDRGLEAFF.

The V call is TRBV5-1, the J call TRBJ1-5, with D unresolved. The CDR3 consists of 16 residues. Trimming took off 1 base at V and 2 bases at J, with 13 bases between the two ends. CDR1 and CDR2 from the germline V gene are SGHRS and YFSETQ. The CDR3 sequence: CASSLNGVTGNQPQHF. In DNA form, the CDR3 reads TGCGCCAGCAGCTTGAATGGCGTAACGGGCAATCAGCCCCAGCATTTT.

This sequence joins TRBV10-3 and TRBJ2-1; D call uncertain. The germline V gene encodes CDR1 ENHRY and CDR2 SYGVKD. V was shortened by 7 bases and J by 1 base, with 11 bases between the two germline ends. The CDR3 is made up of 14 amino acids. The CDR3 is CAITAQSSYNEQFF. The CDR3 bases are TGTGCCATCACCGCACAATCGTCCTACAATGAGCAGTTCTTC.

This clone has just a few counts. The genes are TRBV14 and TRBJ2-7; D call uncertain. V gave up 4 bases and J gave up 2 bases, with 6 bases separating them. CDR1 is SGHDN, CDR2 FVKESK, per germline. The CDR3 runs to 12 residues. The CDR3 is CASSLSPYEQYF. CDR3 nucleotide sequence: TGTGCCAGCAGCCTTAGCCCCTACGAGCAGTACTTC.

DNA of the CDR3: TGTGCCAGCAGCTTAGGGGGACACCATTACAATGAGCAGTTCTTC. Translation: CASSLGGHHYNEQFF. The chain combines TRBV7-2 with TRBJ2-1; possible D gene TRBD1, 6 bases. The germline CDR1 and CDR2 sequences are SGHTA and FQGNSA. Trimming took off 1 base at V and 4 bases at J, with 11 bases between the two ends. This CDR3 comprises 15 residues.

This chain connects TRBV29-1 to TRBJ2-7, with D hard to call. In germline, CDR1 is SQVTM, CDR2 ANQGSEA. This CDR3 region has 12 residues. The germline V and J ends were trimmed by 6 bases and 7 bases, with 16 bases remaining between them. The CDR3 reads CSVQEPVGEQYF. For the CDR3, the DNA is TGCAGCGTGCAGGAACCTGTGGGGGAGCAGTACTTC.

This clone was counted many times. This chain joins TRBV18 and TRBJ1-5, with D hard to call. CDR1 KGHSH and CDR2 LQKENI come from the germline V gene. CDR3 length equals 13 residues. V was shortened by 6 bases and J by 7 bases, with 13 bases between the two germline ends. CDR3 DNA sequence: TGTGCCAGCTCGTACCTCATAGACCAGCCCCAGCATTTT. This encodes CASSYLIDQPQHF.

The genes are TRBV9 and TRBJ2-1; D not certain. V was clipped by 0 bases and J by 0 bases, with 10 bases between them. The CDR3 has 16 amino acids. Germline assignment: CDR1 SGDLS and CDR2 YYNGEE. The CDR3 protein is CASSVAPKGSYNEQFF. As DNA, the CDR3 is TGTGCCAGCAGCGTAGCACCCAAGGGCTCCTACAATGAGCAGTTCTTC. Supplemented by reference TRBV9 and TRBJ2-1, the full variable domain reads DSGVTQTPKHLITATGQRVTLRCSPRSGDLSVYWYQQSLDQGLQFLIQYYNGEERAKGNILERFSAQQFPDLHSELNLSSLELGDSALYFCASSVAPKGSYNEQFFGPGTRLTVL.

The chain is built from TRBV4-1 and TRBJ1-4; D remains ambiguous. Trimming took off 1 base at V and 8 bases at J, with 8 bases between the two ends. This CDR3 is 13 amino acids long. CDR1 and CDR2 (germline): MGHRA, YSYEKL. The CDR3 sequence is CASSQVRSEKLFF. CDR3 nucleotide sequence: TGCGCCAGCAGCCAAGTAAGGTCCGAAAAACTGTTTTTT.

This clone showed up just once. The chain employs TRBV7-9 and TRBJ1-1; no firm D call. Looked up from germline, CDR1 is SEHNR and CDR2 is FQNEAQ (reference sequence). The CDR3 loop spans 12 amino acids. With 5 bases removed from V and 3 bases from J, the gap between germline ends came to 7 bases. CDR3 in amino acids: CASSGWYTEAFF. The DNA for the CDR3 is TGTGCCAGCAGCGGATGGTACACTGAAGCTTTCTTT.

This clone was counted only a few times. The J gene is TRBJ2-7, the V gene TRBV21-1; TRBD2, the table's D call, was not compared with the DNA. TRBV21-1 is classified as a pseudogene. The CDR3 is 10 amino acids. This chain's CDR3 is CASSPDEQYF. In DNA, the CDR3 is TGTGCCAGCTCCCCGGACGAGCAGTACTTC.

The chain recombines TRBV7-9 with TRBJ2-2; either TRBD1 or TRBD2 may fit D (5 bases each). From germline, CDR1 is SEHNR and CDR2 FQNEAQ (reference sequence). The germline V and J ends were trimmed by 5 bases and 2 bases, with 9 bases remaining between them. The CDR3 extends over 14 amino acids. In nucleotides, the CDR3 is TGTGCCAGCAGCCGTGGGGGTAACACCGGGGAGCTGTTTTTT. Residues: CASSRGGNTGELFF.